This TCR beta chain was recorded in a study of beta chain features in type 1 diabetes (dated by TCRdb to about 2018). Some background on the complete study: No differences in mean age, gender distribution, total cell number or subset yield were found between patients and healthy donors. A total of about 100 million sorted cells were examined across all samples, and RNA yield correlated strongly with the number of cells per subset. In the study, TCRB repertoires of sorted circulating CD4+ T cell subsets from recently diagnosed type 1 diabetes patients were compared with those of matched healthy donors. Regulatory and stem cell-like memory subsets were isolated from only 8 patients and about eight healthy donors, whereas naive and central memory subsets came from all 30 or so donors. Overall results and qualifications from the work: Only small numbers of individuals were included in the HLA sub-analyses, which left unresolved whether HLA type had any influence on TCRB rearrangement. PCR may preferentially amplify shorter templates, but because patient and control samples were amplified and corrected together, any resulting skew would affect both groups equally. Because cDNA was sequenced instead of genomic DNA, activated cells with high expression could be over-represented, although the groups did not differ in activation or CD3 levels. Fewer insertions and more nucleotide deletions at VDJ recombination sites were observed in patients with type 1 diabetes, implying thymic rearrangement abnormalities. Naive, central memory and regulatory TCRB repertoires appeared to be more similar among patients than among healthy donors. A moderate but significant shortening of TCRB CDR3 length was observed in type 1 diabetes patients in all four CD4+ subsets.

This clone has only a few counts. This clone's antigen is unknown. No much larger clonotype is one base removed from it; base qualities were not supplied. Each donor gave one peripheral blood draw, averaging approximately 110 mL, which was collected into heparinised tubes. Using a panel that included CD45RO, CCR7, CD25, CD127, CD95 and CD27, naive, central memory, regulatory and stem cell-like memory CD4+ T cells were sorted on a BD FACSAria II. Every sorted population had a purity above 95%. PBMCs were isolated right away by Lymphoprep density gradient centrifugation and were stained directly, without culture. So that batch effects would be minimized, each experiment stained and sorted samples in pairs, pairing one healthy donor with one patient. The entire isolated RNA was reverse transcribed using the High Capacity cDNA Reverse Transcription Kit, and thus expressed TCRB transcripts were sequenced. Deep immunoSEQ sequencing was applied to naive, central memory and regulatory T cell samples, giving an average of roughly 3.5 million total reads per sample. Sorted cells were lysed in RLT buffer and RNA was extracted with DNase-treated RNeasy Micro or Mini kits, depending on cell number. Each cell subset was processed separately to prevent cross-contamination, with patient and healthy donor samples processed together. The immunoSEQ multiplex PCR was used to amplify TCRB sequences from cDNA, generating 87-bp fragments that spanned the CDR3 region. The amplicons were sequenced using the Illumina HiSeq platform. The published analysis was carried out like this. PCR bias was corrected computationally using synthetic template baselines, and reads within Hamming distance 2 were collapsed, with unmergeable singletons discarded. By aligning reads against IMGT, V, D and J genes, CDR3 length, and insertions or deletions at six rearrangement sites were assigned. Clonotype counts were normalized to sorted cell number within each subset before computing true diversity and Gini coefficients with the tcR R package. Repertoire sharing was quantified using the overlap coefficient calculated on TCRB nucleotide sequences. Out-of-frame TCRB sequences from naive cells were analyzed as a proxy for the pre-selection repertoire. TCRdb's version of the immuneACCESS table is confined to in-frame rearrangements and falls short of the full clone set. An unresolved V gene accounts for under half of the shortfall where checked; the remainder is of unknown origin. For V, J and clone size, that table is used; D and trimming come from the DNA. For this sample there are just over 600,000 clones; 15% appear just once. The ten largest clonotypes hold 0.093% of the sample.

For CDR1 and CDR2, the germline V gene (reference sequence) lists DFQATT and SNEGSKA. The CDR3, cysteine through phenylalanine, is 9 amino acids long. Kept here is only the CDR3 DNA, which spans 27 bases and is read in frame from base 1. V is clipped by 5 bases and J by 14 bases, and the sequence between their germline boundaries is 12 bases long. Sequenced: naive CD4+ T cells from blood. This specimen's cell subset or site label, per the study, means: true naive CD4+ T cells. The chain is made from TRBV20-1 and TRBJ1-2; the D gene remains uncertain. This sequence was found in a man between 18 and 29 years old in good health. The CDR3 loop reads CSAADTSTF. Here is the DNA: TGCAGTGCTGCCGACACGTCGACCTTC.